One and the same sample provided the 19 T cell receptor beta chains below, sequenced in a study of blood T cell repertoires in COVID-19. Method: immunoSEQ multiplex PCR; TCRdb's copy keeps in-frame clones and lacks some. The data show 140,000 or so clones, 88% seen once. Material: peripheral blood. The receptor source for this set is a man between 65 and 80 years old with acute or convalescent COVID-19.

CDR3: CASSIDKTGATNTQYF. DNA of the CDR3: TGTGCCAGTAGTATAGATAAGACAGGGGCCACGAATACGCAGTATTTT. The chain uses TRBV19 and TRBJ2-3; 8 nucleotides agree with TRBD1. Germline V gives CDR1 LNHDA, CDR2 SQIVND (reference sequence). V gave up 0 bases and J gave up 7 bases; unmatched junction bases: 9. CDR3 length: 16 amino acids.

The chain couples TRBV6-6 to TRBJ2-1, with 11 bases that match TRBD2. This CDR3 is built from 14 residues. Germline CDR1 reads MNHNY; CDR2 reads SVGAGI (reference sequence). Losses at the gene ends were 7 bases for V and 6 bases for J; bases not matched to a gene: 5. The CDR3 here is CASIELAGGNEQFF. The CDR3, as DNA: TGTGCCAGCATTGAGCTAGCGGGGGGCAATGAGCAGTTCTTC.

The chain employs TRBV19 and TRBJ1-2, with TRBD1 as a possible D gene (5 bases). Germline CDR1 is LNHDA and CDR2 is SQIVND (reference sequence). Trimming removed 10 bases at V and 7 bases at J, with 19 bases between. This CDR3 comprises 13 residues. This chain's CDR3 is CATAWAGYSGYTF. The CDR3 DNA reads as TGTGCCACCGCTTGGGCAGGGTATTCTGGCTACACCTTC.

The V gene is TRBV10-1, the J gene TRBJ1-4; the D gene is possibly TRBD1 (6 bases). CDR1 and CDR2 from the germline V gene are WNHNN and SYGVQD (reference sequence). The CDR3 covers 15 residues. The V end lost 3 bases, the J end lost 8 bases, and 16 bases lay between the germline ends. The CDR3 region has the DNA TGCGCCAGCAGTGAAGGACAGAGCCGACGCGAAAAACTGTTTTTT. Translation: CASSEGQSRREKLFF.

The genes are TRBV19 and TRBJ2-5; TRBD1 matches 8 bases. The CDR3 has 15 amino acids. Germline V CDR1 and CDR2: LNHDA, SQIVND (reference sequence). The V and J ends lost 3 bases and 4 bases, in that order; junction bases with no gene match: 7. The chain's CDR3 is CASSIQSGGPETQYF. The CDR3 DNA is TGTGCCAGTAGTATTCAGTCAGGGGGCCCAGAGACCCAGTACTTC.

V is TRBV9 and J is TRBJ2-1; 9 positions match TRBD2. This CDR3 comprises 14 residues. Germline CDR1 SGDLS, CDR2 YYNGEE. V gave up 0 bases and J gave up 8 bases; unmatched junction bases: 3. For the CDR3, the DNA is TGTGCCAGCAGCGTAGAGGCGGGGGGGTATGAGCAGTTCTTC. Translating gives CASSVEAGGYEQFF.

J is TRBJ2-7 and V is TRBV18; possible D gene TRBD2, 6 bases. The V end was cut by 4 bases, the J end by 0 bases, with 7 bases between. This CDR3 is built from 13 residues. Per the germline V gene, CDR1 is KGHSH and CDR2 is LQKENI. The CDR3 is CASSRGVSYEQYF. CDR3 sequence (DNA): TGTGCCAGCTCACGCGGGGTCTCCTACGAGCAGTACTTC.

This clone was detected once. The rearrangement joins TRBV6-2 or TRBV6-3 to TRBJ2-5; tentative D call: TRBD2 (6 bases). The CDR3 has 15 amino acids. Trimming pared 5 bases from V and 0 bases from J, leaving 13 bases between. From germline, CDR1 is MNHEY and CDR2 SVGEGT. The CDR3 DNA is TGTGCCAGCAGTCGGATTCTAGCGTACCAAGAGACCCAGTACTTC. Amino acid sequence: CASSRILAYQETQYF.

Written as DNA, the CDR3 is TGTGCCAGCAGTATGGGACACCGTAATGAAAAACTGTTTTTT. This translates into CASSMGHRNEKLFF. V and J are TRBV6-5 and TRBJ1-4; tentative D call: TRBD1 (6 bases). V lost 5 bases and J lost 4, with 11 bases in between. Germline V gives CDR1 MNHEY, CDR2 SVGAGI. The CDR3 is made up of 14 amino acids.

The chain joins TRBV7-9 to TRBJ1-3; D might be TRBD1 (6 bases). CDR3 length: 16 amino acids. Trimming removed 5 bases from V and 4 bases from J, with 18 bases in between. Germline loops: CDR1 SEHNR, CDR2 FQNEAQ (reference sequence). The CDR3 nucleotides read TGTGCCAGCAGCGCCCTCAGGGGCGCGAAGGGAAACACCATATATTTT. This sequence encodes CASSALRGAKGNTIYF.

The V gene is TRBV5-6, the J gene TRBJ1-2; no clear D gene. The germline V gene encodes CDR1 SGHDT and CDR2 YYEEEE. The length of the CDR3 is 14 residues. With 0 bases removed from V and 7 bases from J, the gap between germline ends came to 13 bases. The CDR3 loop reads CASSLEAGMGGYTF. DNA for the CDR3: TGTGCCAGCAGCTTGGAGGCGGGTATGGGTGGCTACACCTTC.

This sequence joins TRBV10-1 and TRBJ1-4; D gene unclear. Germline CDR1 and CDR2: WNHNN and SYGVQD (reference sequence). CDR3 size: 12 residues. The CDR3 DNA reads TGCGCTTCATCGGGAACTAATGAAAAACTGTTTTTT. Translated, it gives CASSGTNEKLFF.

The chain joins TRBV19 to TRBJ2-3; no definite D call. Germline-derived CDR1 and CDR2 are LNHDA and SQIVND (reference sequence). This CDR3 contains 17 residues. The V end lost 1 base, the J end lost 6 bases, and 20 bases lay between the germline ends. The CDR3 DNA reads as TGTGCCAGTAGTATAGCCTTGACCCAGCGAAGGTATGATACGCAGTATTTT. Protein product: CASSIALTQRRYDTQYF.

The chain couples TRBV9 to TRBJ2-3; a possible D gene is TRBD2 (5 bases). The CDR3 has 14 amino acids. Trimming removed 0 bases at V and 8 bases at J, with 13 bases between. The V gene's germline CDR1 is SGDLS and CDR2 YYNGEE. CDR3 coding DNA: TGTGCCAGCAGCGTAGCTACGGCGGGCCCTACGCAGTATTTT. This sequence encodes CASSVATAGPTQYF.

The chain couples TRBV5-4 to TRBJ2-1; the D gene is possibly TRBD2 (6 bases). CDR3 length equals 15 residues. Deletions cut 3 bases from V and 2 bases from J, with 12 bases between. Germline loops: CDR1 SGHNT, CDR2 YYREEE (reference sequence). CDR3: CASSSSGSTYNEQFF. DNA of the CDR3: TGTGCCAGCAGCTCATCCGGGAGCACCTACAATGAGCAGTTCTTC.

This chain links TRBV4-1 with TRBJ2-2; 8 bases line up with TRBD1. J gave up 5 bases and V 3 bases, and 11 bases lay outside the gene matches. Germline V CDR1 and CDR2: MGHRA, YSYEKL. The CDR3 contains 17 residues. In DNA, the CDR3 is TGCGCCAGCAGCCAGGCCTTCGAGACAGGGGTAACCGGGGAGCTGTTTTTT. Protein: CASSQAFETGVTGELFF.

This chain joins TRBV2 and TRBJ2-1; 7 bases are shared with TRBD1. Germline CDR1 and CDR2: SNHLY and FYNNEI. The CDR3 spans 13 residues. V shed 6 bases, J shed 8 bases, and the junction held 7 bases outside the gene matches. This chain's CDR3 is CASRSTGPHEQFF. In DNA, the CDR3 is TGTGCCAGCAGATCGACAGGGCCCCATGAGCAGTTCTTC.

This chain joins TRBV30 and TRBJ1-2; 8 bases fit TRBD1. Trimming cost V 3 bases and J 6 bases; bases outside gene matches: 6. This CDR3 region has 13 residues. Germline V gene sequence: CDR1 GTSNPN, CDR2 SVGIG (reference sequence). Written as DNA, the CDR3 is TGTGCCTGGAGAAGGACAGGGCCGAATGGCTACACCTTC. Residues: CAWRRTGPNGYTF.

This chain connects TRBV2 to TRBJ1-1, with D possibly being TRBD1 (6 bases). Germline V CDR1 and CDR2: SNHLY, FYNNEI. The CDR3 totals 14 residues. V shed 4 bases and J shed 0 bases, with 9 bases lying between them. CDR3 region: CASSGGQMNTEAFF. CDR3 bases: TGTGCCAGCAGTGGGGGACAAATGAACACTGAAGCTTTCTTT.